The 27 T cell receptor beta chains presented below share a single source sample, sequenced in a study of blood T cell repertoires in COVID-19. TCRdb's copy holds only in-frame clones and misses some; the assay was immunoSEQ multiplex PCR. The profile shows 9,500 to 11,000 clones, over 75% of them singletons. The sequenced material came from peripheral blood. Receptors were obtained from a man aged 65 to 85 with active COVID-19.

The CDR3 sequence: CASSQGLLQTQYF. As DNA, the CDR3 is TGTGCCAGCAGCCAGGGCCTTCTCCAGACCCAGTACTTC. The rearrangement links TRBV3-1 (or the pseudogene TRBV3-2) to TRBJ2-5; D unresolved. This CDR3 is built from 13 residues. Germline CDR1 reads LGHDT; CDR2 reads YNNKEL (reference sequence). Trimming took 3 bases from V and 6 from J, leaving 11 bases between them.

The rearrangement joins TRBV7-2 to TRBJ2-6; D gene uncertain. The V gene lost 4 bases and the J gene lost 0 bases, with 4 bases spanning the gap. Germline values: CDR1 SGHTA, CDR2 FQGNSA. The CDR3 is 14 residues long. The DNA for the CDR3 is TGTGCCAGCAGCTATCGCTCTGGGGCCAACGTCCTGACTTTC. Residues: CASSYRSGANVLTF. Using reference TRBV7-2 and TRBJ2-6 for the parts outside the CDR3, the full variable domain is GAGVSQSPSNKVTEKGKDVELRCDPISGHTALYWYRQSLGQGLEFLIYFQGNSAPDKSGLPSDRFSAERTGGSVSTLTIQRTQQEDSAVYLCASSYRSGANVLTFGAGSRLTVL.

The gene calls are TRBV11-2 and TRBJ2-2; no firm D call. Trimming took 10 bases from V and 0 from J, leaving 3 bases between them. The CDR3 has 11 amino acids. Looked up from germline, CDR1 is SGHAT and CDR2 is FQNNGV. The CDR3 DNA is TGTGCCACTACGAACACCGGGGAGCTGTTTTTT. It specifies CATTNTGELFF.

The chain combines TRBV6-5 with TRBJ2-5, with 10 bases identical to TRBD1. The CDR3 runs to 16 residues. J lost 5 bases, V lost 4 bases, and 10 bases had no gene match. Germline-derived CDR1 and CDR2 are MNHEY and SVGAGI. The CDR3 DNA reads as TGTGCCAGCAGTTCCCCGAGGGACAGGGGAGGGGAGACCCAGTACTTC. As protein: CASSSPRDRGGETQYF.

V is TRBV12-3 or TRBV12-4 and J is TRBJ1-3, with D unresolved. Trimming left V 7 bases short and J 4 bases short, with 8 bases between. The CDR3 extends over 12 amino acids. Here the CDR3 reads CASILRGNTIYF. DNA of the CDR3: TGTGCCAGCATCCTAAGAGGAAACACCATATATTTT.

J is TRBJ1-5 and V is TRBV3-1 (or the pseudogene TRBV3-2), with 10 positions matching TRBD1. Germline CDR1 is LGHDT and CDR2 is YNNKEL (reference sequence). Trimming cost V 0 bases and J 7 bases; bases outside gene matches: 3. The CDR3 is 15 amino acids. CDR3 DNA sequence: TGTGCCAGCAGCCAAGAGACAGGGGGCTTCCAGCCCCAGCATTTT. As protein: CASSQETGGFQPQHF.

The chain carries TRBV7-6 and TRBJ2-7, with D perhaps TRBD1 (6 bases). This CDR3 comprises 15 residues. Germline assignment: CDR1 SGHVS and CDR2 FNYEAQ. Trimming left V 1 base short and J 2 bases short, with 12 bases between. The CDR3 DNA is TGTGCCAGCAGCTTAGAACAGGGTTCGGCCTACGAGCAGTACTTC. It is translated as CASSLEQGSAYEQYF. The full variable domain, completed using reference TRBV7-6 and TRBJ2-7, is GAGVSQSPRYKVTKRGQDVALRCDPISGHVSLYWYRQALGQGPEFLTYFNYEAQQDKSGLPNDRFSAERPEGSISTLTIQRTEQRDSAMYRCASSLEQGSAYEQYFGPGTRLTVT.

The chain couples TRBV27 to TRBJ1-6; 8 bases match TRBD1. Per the germline V gene, CDR1 is MNHEY and CDR2 is SMNVEV (reference sequence). This CDR3 is built from 17 residues. V was clipped by 3 bases and J by 9 bases; unmatched bases: 13. The CDR3 DNA reads as TGTGCCAGCAGTTTCCGTCTCGGGACAGGAGTTAGTTCACCCCTCCACTTT. Protein: CASSFRLGTGVSSPLHF.

V is TRBV19 and J is TRBJ1-3; D is perhaps TRBD1 (6 bases). Per the germline V gene, CDR1 is LNHDA and CDR2 is SQIVND (reference sequence). V lost 8 bases, J lost 0 bases, and 8 bases lay in between. The CDR3 is 13 amino acids. CDR3 sequence (DNA): TGTGCCAGTTCACAGGGCTCTGGAAACACCATATATTTT. It codes for CASSQGSGNTIYF.

The gene calls are TRBV3-1 (or the pseudogene TRBV3-2) and TRBJ1-5; no definite D call. The V gene's germline CDR1 is LGHDT and CDR2 YNNKEL (reference sequence). Trimming removed 4 bases at V and 2 bases at J, with 9 bases between. This CDR3 spans 14 amino acids. CDR3 nucleotide sequence: TGTGCCAGCAGCCTTCAGATCGGCAATCAGCCCCAGCATTTT. Translated, it gives CASSLQIGNQPQHF.

The J gene is TRBJ2-7, the V gene TRBV29-1; D not certain. The V and J ends lost 4 bases and 7 bases respectively, with 14 bases between them. This CDR3 region has 12 residues. The germline CDR1 and CDR2 sequences are SQVTM and ANQGSEA. CDR3 nucleotide sequence: TGCAGCGTTGGGGTTGAGACTCGGGAGCAGTACTTC. The encoded protein is CSVGVETREQYF.

This rearrangement joins TRBV19 to TRBJ1-2; no reliable D call. This CDR3 region has 14 residues. CDR1 and CDR2 (germline): LNHDA, SQIVND (reference sequence). V was trimmed by 0 bases and J by 2 bases, leaving 7 bases between them. CDR3 coding DNA: TGTGCCAGTAGTATAGATGTACACAACTATGGCTACACCTTC. It is translated as CASSIDVHNYGYTF.

Regarding this clone: The same CDR3 can be traced to other DNA sequences in this sample. The gene calls are TRBV5-1 and TRBJ2-5, with 9 bases that match TRBD2. The V gene's germline CDR1 is SGHRS and CDR2 YFSETQ. This CDR3 is 15 amino acids long. Losses at the gene ends were 5 bases for V and 5 bases for J; bases not matched to a gene: 10. The CDR3 sequence is CASSSGRGGTETQYF. The CDR3 DNA reads as TGCGCCAGCAGTTCGGGGCGGGGGGGCACTGAGACCCAGTACTTC.

This chain's CDR3 is CASSQDPQGTQYF. DNA for the CDR3: TGCGCCAGCAGCCAAGACCCACAGGGGACCCAGTACTTC. The chain couples TRBV4-1 to TRBJ2-5; TRBD1 is a possible D gene (6 bases). In germline, CDR1 is MGHRA, CDR2 YSYEKL. There are 13 residues in the CDR3. Trimming took off 0 bases at V and 7 bases at J, with 9 bases between the two ends.

This clone appeared once. The V call is TRBV5-1, the J call TRBJ2-3; 7 bases align to TRBD1. CDR1 SGHRS and CDR2 YFSETQ come from the germline V gene. This CDR3 region has 14 residues. Unmatched junction bases numbered 5, after V lost 3 bases and J lost 4 bases. DNA of the CDR3: TGCGCCAGCAGCTCGGGACAGCCCCCAGATACGCAGTATTTT. It is translated as CASSSGQPPDTQYF.

V gene TRBV7-9 combines with J gene TRBJ2-1; maybe TRBD1 (5 bases). Germline CDR1 SEHNR, CDR2 FQNEAQ (reference sequence). The CDR3 consists of 14 residues. Trimming stripped 5 bases from V and 6 bases from J, with 14 bases between. The CDR3 bases are TGTGCCAGCAGCCCAGGGTTGCAGTTCAATGAGCAGTTCTTC. This gives the protein CASSPGLQFNEQFF.

V usage is TRBV7-2 and J usage is TRBJ1-2, with a weak D call TRBD1 (6 bases). Germline V CDR1 and CDR2: SGHTA, FQGNSA. With 1 base removed from V and 8 bases from J, the gap between germline ends came to 14 bases. The CDR3 contains 14 residues. CDR3 sequence reads: CASSLVVGGQGYTF. Written as DNA, the CDR3 is TGTGCCAGCAGCTTAGTCGTGGGGGGGCAAGGCTACACCTTC.

The chain joins TRBV3-1 (or the pseudogene TRBV3-2) to TRBJ2-1, with 10 bases fitting TRBD1. The CDR3 has 15 amino acids. J was trimmed by 9 bases and V by 4 bases; bases with no gene match: 9. Germline V gene lookup returns CDR1 LGHDT and CDR2 YNNKEL (reference sequence). As DNA, the CDR3 is TGTGCCAGCAGCCCCTCGGGACAGGGGAACTCTGAGCAGTTCTTC. Protein product: CASSPSGQGNSEQFF.

V and J are TRBV13 and TRBJ1-2; 10 positions match TRBD1. The trim removed 5 bases at V and 4 bases at J, leaving 16 bases unmatched. This CDR3 is built from 18 residues. CDR1 PRHDT and CDR2 FYEKMQ come from the germline V gene (reference sequence). The CDR3 nucleotides read TGTGCCAGCAGCCCCACCAGGACAGGGGGGTGGCCATCCTATGGCTACACCTTC. Its translation: CASSPTRTGGWPSYGYTF.

Comment on this clone: Other DNA sequences of this sample code for an identical CDR3. This chain connects TRBV7-2 to TRBJ2-7; D possibly corresponds to TRBD1 (6 bases). The V end lost 1 base, the J end lost 3 bases, and 10 bases lay between the germline ends. The CDR3 loop spans 14 amino acids. Germline loops: CDR1 SGHTA, CDR2 FQGNSA. CDR3 loop: CASSLGGGLYEQYF. The CDR3 coding sequence is TGTGCCAGCAGCTTAGGAGGGGGTCTCTACGAGCAGTACTTC.

The chain couples TRBV7-3 to TRBJ2-6; no reliable D call. The length of the CDR3 is 14 residues. CDR1 and CDR2 from the germline V gene are SGHTA and FQGTGA. V was shortened by 4 bases and J by 0 bases, with 4 bases between the two germline ends. The CDR3 bases are TGTGCCAGCAGCTCGAGCTCTGGGGCCAACGTCCTGACTTTC. This translates into CASSSSSGANVLTF.

This chain joins TRBV19 and TRBJ1-4; 7 bases map to TRBD1. Germline V gene data show CDR1 as LNHDA and CDR2 as SQIVND (reference sequence). The ends lost 5 bases at V and 8 bases at J; junction bases unmatched: 11. There are 15 residues in the CDR3. The CDR3 protein is CASSSLDRRGEKLFF. In nucleotides, the CDR3 is TGTGCCAGTAGTTCCTTGGACAGGCGTGGGGAAAAACTGTTTTTT.

The chain links TRBV3-1 (or the pseudogene TRBV3-2) to TRBJ2-7; weak D call: TRBD1 (5 bases). Germline-derived CDR1 and CDR2 are LGHDT and YNNKEL (reference sequence). This CDR3 has 13 amino acids. Trimming took 5 bases from V and 4 from J, leaving 12 bases between them. The CDR3 DNA follows: TGTGCCAGCAGCAGACAGAGATTTTACGAGCAGTACTTC. Translating gives CASSRQRFYEQYF.

This clone has only one observation. The chain carries TRBV6-2 or TRBV6-3 and TRBJ1-4; D gene ambiguous. V gave up 5 bases and J gave up 9 bases, with 22 bases separating them. Germline values: CDR1 MNHEY, CDR2 SVGEGT. The CDR3 runs to 16 residues. The CDR3 reads CASSTSEAGLVKKLFF. Written as DNA, the CDR3 is TGTGCCAGCAGTACCTCGGAGGCGGGTCTGGTAAAAAAACTGTTTTTT.

The chain employs TRBV6-5 and TRBJ1-2, with D unresolved. Trimming removed 5 bases from V and 4 bases from J, with 14 bases in between. Germline values: CDR1 MNHEY, CDR2 SVGAGI. The CDR3 has 14 amino acids. The CDR3 loop reads CASSRDGSSYGYTF. CDR3 nucleotides: TGTGCCAGCAGTCGCGACGGGTCCAGCTATGGCTACACCTTC.

V is TRBV5-4 and J is TRBJ2-3; 7 bases are shared with TRBD2. V lost 4 bases and J lost 4; bases outside the gene matches: 6. This CDR3 is 14 amino acids long. Germline CDR1 is SGHNT and CDR2 is YYREEE (reference sequence). The CDR3 loop is CASSPKRGPDTQYF. For the CDR3, the DNA is TGTGCCAGCAGCCCTAAGCGGGGTCCAGATACGCAGTATTTT.

The rearrangement links TRBV4-1 to TRBJ1-2; 9 nucleotides line up with TRBD1. The CDR3 consists of 14 residues. The junction had 5 bases not matched to a gene; V was cut back by 2 bases and J by 7 bases. The V gene's germline CDR1 is MGHRA and CDR2 YSYEKL. CDR3 sequence reads: CASSQHRDRVGYTF. The CDR3 nucleotides read TGCGCCAGCAGCCAACACCGGGACAGGGTTGGCTACACCTTC.